These 3 T cell receptor beta chains came from one sample sequenced in a study of PD-1 blockade in classical Hodgkin lymphoma. Every patient had relapsed following autologous stem cell transplantation, and cohorts differed in brentuximab vedotin exposure. Generated by immunoSEQ multiplex PCR, the TCRdb table keeps only in-frame clones and is missing some. The sample carries a few thousand clones, 50% to 70% recorded once. The specimen comprised peripheral blood mononuclear cells (PBMCs), sampled at baseline. The receptors stem from a human donor with classical Hodgkin lymphoma.

This chain uses TRBV2 with TRBJ2-1, with D unclear. Germline V gene sequence: CDR1 SNHLY, CDR2 FYNNEI. The V gene lost 9 bases and the J gene lost 2 bases, with 5 bases spanning the gap. There are 11 residues in the CDR3. The CDR3 DNA follows: TGTGCCAGGAGGACCTACAATGAGCAGTTCTTC. It specifies CARRTYNEQFF.

This clone is labeled medium-sized. The chain is built from TRBV9 and TRBJ1-1; D is possibly TRBD1 (5 bases). This CDR3 comprises 15 residues. Germline CDR1 is SGDLS and CDR2 is YYNGEE. Trimming left V 4 bases short and J 0 bases short, with 13 bases between. CDR3 loop: CASSPRGTVNTEAFF. CDR3 coding DNA: TGTGCCAGCAGCCCCCGGGGCACGGTGAACACTGAAGCTTTCTTT.

The genes are TRBV7-9 and TRBJ2-1; either TRBD1 or TRBD2 may supply D (5 bases each). V lost 4 bases, J lost 0 bases, and 7 bases lay in between. Per the germline V gene, CDR1 is SEHNR and CDR2 is FQNEAQ (reference sequence). The CDR3 is 14 residues long. The CDR3 region has the DNA TGTGCCAGCAGCTCAGGGAGCTCCTACAATGAGCAGTTCTTC. It yields the protein CASSSGSSYNEQFF.